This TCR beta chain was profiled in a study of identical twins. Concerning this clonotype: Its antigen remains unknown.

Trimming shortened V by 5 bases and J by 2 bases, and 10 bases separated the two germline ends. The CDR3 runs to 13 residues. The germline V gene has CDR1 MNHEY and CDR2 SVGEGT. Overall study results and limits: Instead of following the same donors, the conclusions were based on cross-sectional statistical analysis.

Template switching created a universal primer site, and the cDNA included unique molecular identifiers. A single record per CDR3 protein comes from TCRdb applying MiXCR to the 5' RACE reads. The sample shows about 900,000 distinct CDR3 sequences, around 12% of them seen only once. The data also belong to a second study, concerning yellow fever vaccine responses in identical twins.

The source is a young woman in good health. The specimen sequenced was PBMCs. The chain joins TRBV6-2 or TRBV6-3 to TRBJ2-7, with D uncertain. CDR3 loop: CASSNGQPYEQYF. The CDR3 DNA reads TGTGCCAGCAGTAACGGGCAGCCCTACGAGCAGTACTTC.